What follows is one TCR beta chain and its context. These data belong to a study of blood T cell repertoires in COVID-19. Per the study methods: Estimation of nucleated cell counts was performed using reference gene primer amplification. Clones were read by immunoSEQ multiplex PCR, and TCRdb kept only the in-frame ones, dropping some. V and J calls and clone size are given by that table; D and trimming were obtained from the DNA. Of under 250,000 clones listed, 85% are singletons. CDR1 is SGHAT and CDR2 is FQDESV in the germline V gene (reference sequence). Trimming pared 6 bases from V and 0 bases from J, leaving 12 bases between. CDR3 size: 14 residues.

V gene TRBV11-1 combines with J gene TRBJ2-7; D possibly corresponds to TRBD1 (6 bases). This clonotype was sampled from a woman aged 70-85 years with COVID-19, enrolled during active disease. Sequenced: peripheral blood. The CDR3 coding sequence is TGTGCCAGCAGAGACAGGTCGAGCTCCTACGAGCAGTACTTC. This codes for CASRDRSSSYEQYF.